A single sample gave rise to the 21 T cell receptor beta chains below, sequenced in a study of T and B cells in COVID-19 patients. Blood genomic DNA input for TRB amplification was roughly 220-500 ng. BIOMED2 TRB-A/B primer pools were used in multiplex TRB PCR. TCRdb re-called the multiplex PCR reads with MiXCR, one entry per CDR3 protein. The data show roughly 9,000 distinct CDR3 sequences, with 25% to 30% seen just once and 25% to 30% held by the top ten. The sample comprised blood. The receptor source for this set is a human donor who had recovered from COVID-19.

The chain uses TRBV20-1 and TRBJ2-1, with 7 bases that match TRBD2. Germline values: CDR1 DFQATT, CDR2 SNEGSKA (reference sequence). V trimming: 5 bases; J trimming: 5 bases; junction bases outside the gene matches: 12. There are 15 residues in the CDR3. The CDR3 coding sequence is TGCAGTGCTCGAGGGGCGGGGGTGGGGAACAATGAGCAGTTCTTC. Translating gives CSARGAGVGNNEQFF.

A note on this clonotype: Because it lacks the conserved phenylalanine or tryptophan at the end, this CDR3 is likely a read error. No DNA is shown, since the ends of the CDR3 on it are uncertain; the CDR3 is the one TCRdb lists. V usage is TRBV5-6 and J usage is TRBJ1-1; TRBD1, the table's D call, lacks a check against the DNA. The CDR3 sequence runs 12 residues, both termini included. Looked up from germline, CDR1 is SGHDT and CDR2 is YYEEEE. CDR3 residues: CASSSQVGKPSL.

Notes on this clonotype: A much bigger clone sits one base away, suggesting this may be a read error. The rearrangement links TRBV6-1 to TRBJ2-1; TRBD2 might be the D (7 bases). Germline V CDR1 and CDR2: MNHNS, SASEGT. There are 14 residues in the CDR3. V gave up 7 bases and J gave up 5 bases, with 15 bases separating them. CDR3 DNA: TGTGCCAGCAACCCCCGGGGGGCCCACAATGAGCAGTTCTTC. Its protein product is CASNPRGAHNEQFF.

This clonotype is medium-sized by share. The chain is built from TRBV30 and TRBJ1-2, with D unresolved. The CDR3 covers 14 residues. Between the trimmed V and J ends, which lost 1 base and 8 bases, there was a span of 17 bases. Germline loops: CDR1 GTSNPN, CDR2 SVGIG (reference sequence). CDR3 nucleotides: TGTGCCTGGAGTGAGGGCCAGGTAACCCTAGGCTACACCTTC. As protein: CAWSEGQVTLGYTF.

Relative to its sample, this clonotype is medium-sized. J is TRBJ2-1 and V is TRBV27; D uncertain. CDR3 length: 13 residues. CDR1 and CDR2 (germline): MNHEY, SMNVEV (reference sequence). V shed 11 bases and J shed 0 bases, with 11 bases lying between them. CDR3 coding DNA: TGTGCCTCGTCTAGTTACTCCTACAATGAGCAGTTCTTC. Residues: CASSSYSYNEQFF.

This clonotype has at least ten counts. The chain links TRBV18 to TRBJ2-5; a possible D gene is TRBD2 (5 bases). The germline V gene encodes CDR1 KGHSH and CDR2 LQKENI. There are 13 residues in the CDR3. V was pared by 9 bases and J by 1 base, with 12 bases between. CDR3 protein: CASSGEFQETQYF. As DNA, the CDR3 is TGTGCCAGTTCTGGGGAGTTCCAAGAGACCCAGTACTTC.

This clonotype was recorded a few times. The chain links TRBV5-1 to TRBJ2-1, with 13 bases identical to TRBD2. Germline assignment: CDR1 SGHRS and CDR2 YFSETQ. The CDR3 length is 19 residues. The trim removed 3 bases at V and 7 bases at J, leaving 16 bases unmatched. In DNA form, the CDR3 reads TGCGCCAGCAGCTACGTGGCGGGGGGAACTAGCGGGAGGGGAAATGAGCAGTTCTTC. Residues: CASSYVAGGTSGRGNEQFF.

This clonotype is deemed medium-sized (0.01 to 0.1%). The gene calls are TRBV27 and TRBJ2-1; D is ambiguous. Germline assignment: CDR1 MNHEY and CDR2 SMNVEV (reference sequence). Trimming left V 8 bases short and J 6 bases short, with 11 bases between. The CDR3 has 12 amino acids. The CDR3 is CASVGGLNEQFF. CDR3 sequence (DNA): TGTGCCAGCGTTGGTGGGCTCAATGAGCAGTTCTTC.

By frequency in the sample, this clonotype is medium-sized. Here the CDR3 reads CAWSTQGDRGYTF. In nucleotides, the CDR3 is TGTGCCTGGAGTACCCAGGGGGACAGAGGCTACACCTTC. This chain joins TRBV30 and TRBJ1-2; 7 bases map to TRBD1. The V gene's germline CDR1 is GTSNPN and CDR2 SVGIG (reference sequence). CDR3 size: 13 residues. V lost 2 bases to trimming and J lost 8 bases; unmatched junction nucleotides: 8.

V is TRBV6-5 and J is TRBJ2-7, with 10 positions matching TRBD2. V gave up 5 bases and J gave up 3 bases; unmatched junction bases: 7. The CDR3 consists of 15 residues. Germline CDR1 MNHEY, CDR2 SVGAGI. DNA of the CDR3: TGTGCCAGCAGTGAAGGCGGGACTAGCGACTACGAGCAGTACTTC. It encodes CASSEGGTSDYEQYF.

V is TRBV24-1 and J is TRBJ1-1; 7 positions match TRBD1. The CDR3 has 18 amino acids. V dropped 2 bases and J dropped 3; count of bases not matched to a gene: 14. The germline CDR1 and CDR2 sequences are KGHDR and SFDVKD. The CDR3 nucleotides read TGTGCCACCAGTGATTCAGACAGGGAGGCGTGTGCGGACACTGAAGCTTTCTTT. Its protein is CATSDSDREACADTEAFF.

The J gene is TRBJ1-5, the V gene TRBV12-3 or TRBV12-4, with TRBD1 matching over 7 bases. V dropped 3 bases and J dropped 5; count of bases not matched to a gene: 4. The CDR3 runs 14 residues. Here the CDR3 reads CASSFDREDQPQHF. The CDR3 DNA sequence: TGTGCCAGCAGTTTCGACAGGGAAGATCAGCCCCAGCATTTT.

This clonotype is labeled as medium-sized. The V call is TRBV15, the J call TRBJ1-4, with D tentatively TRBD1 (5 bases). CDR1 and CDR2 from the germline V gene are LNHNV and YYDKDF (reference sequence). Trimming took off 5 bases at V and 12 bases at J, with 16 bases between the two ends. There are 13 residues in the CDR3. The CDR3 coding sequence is TGTGCCACCAGCCCAGGGTACGGGGTGGAACTGTTTTTT. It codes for CATSPGYGVELFF. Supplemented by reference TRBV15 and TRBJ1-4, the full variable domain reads DAMVIQNPRYQVTQFGKPVTLSCSQTLNHNVMYWYQQKSSQAPKLLFHYYDKDFNNEADTPDNFQSRRPNTSFCFLDIRSPGLGDTAMYLCATSPGYGVELFFGSGTQLSVL.

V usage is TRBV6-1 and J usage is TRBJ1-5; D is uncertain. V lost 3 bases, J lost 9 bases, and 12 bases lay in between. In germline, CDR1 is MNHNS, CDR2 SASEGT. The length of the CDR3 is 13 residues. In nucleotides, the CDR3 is TGTGCCAGCAGTGAGCGGGTTCTGGGGCCCCAGCATTTT. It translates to CASSERVLGPQHF.

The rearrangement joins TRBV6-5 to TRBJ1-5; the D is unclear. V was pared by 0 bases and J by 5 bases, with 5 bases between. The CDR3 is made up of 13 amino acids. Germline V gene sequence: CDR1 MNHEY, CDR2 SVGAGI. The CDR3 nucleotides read TGTGCCAGCAGTTACTCGTGGGATCAGCCCCAGCATTTT. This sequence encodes CASSYSWDQPQHF.

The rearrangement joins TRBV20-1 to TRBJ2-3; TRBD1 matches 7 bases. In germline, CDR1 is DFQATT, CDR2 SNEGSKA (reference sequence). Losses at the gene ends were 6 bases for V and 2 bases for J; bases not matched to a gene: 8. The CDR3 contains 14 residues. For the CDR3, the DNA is TGCAGTGCCGAGGGACAGCCGTCCACAGATACGCAGTATTTT. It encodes CSAEGQPSTDTQYF.

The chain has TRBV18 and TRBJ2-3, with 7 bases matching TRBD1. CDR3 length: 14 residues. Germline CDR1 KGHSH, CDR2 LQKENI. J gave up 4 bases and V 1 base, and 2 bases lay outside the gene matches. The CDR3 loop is CASSPLQGSDTQYF. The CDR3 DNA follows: TGTGCCAGCTCACCACTACAGGGGTCAGATACGCAGTATTTT.

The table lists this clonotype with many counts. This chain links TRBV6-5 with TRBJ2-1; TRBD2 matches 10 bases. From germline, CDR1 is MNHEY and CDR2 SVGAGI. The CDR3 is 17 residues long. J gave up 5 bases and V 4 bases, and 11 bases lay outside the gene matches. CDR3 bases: TGTGCCAGCAGTTTCTCGTGGGCTAGCGGGAGCCACAATGAGCAGTTCTTC. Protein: CASSFSWASGSHNEQFF.

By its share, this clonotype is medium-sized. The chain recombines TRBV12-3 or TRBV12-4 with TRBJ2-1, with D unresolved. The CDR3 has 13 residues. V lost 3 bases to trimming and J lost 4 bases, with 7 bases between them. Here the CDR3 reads CASSFEDYNEQFF. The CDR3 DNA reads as TGTGCCAGCAGTTTCGAGGATTACAATGAGCAGTTCTTC.

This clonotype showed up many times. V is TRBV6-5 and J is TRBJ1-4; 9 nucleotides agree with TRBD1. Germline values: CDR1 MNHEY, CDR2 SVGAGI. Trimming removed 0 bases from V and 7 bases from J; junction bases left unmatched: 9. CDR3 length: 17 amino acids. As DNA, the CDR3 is TGTGCCAGCAGTTACTCGACGGGGGGACAGGGAGGTGAAAAACTGTTTTTT. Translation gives CASSYSTGGQGGEKLFF.

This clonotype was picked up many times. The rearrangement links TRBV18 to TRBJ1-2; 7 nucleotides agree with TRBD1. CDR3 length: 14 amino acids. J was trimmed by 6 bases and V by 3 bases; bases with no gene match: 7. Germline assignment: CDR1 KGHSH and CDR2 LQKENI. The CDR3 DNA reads TGTGCCAGCTCACCGGACAGGTTAGGCGATGGCTACACCTTC. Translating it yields CASSPDRLGDGYTF.